Listed below are T cell receptor beta chains from one sample, sequenced in a study of OX40 agonist ivuxolimab in advanced cancers. Libraries were prepared by immunoSEQ multiplex PCR; TCRdb keeps only in-frame clonotypes and omits some of them. The sample shows about 68,000 clones, roughly nine tenths of them seen only once. The sample was CD4+ or CD8+ T cells sorted from blood, taken in a trial of the OX40 agonist ivuxolimab. The source of these receptors is an adult with an advanced solid tumor such as melanoma, head and neck, liver or kidney cancer. Each CDR3 is given with its conserved first and last residue. Fields, in order: D gene, clone size, V gene, J gene, CDR3 DNA, CDR3 protein. A D gene is named only where the DNA matches it firmly. Only part of the rows carry a size: once, few, many, or a class if the clone is expanded.

>TRBD2|.|TRBV14|TRBJ2-5
TGTGCCAGCAGCCTGGCGGGAGGAATACAAGAGACCCAGTACTTC
CASSLAGGIQETQYF
>.|.|TRBV5-5|TRBJ2-3
TGTGCCAGCAGCTTGGAGTTCGGTACGCAGTATTTT
CASSLEFGTQYF
>.|.|TRBV5-4|TRBJ2-7
TGTGCCAGCAGCTTGGATAAGGGGGACTACGAGCAGTACTTC
CASSLDKGDYEQYF
>TRBD1|.|TRBV7-9|TRBJ2-5
TGTGCCAGCAGCGAGGGACAGTATATGACCCAGTACTTC
CASSEGQYMTQYF
>.|.|TRBV6-1|TRBJ2-7
TGTGCCAGCAGGGGGATAGGGGCGGGAACCTACGAGCAGTACTTC
CASRGIGAGTYEQYF
>.|.|TRBV5-6|TRBJ1-1
TGTGCCAGCAGCTTACCGGACGTTTCCACTGAAGCTTTCTTT
CASSLPDVSTEAFF
>TRBD1|.|TRBV29-1|TRBJ2-2
TGCAGCGTTGATGACAGGGTCGGGACCGGGGAGCTGTTTTTT
CSVDDRVGTGELFF
>.|.|TRBV19|TRBJ2-2
TGTGCCAGTAGTATGGGACGCGGGGAGCTGTTTTTT
CASSMGRGELFF
>.|.|TRBV10-2|TRBJ1-3
TGCGCCAGCAGTGGGGGAATGACGGTGAAGGATGGAAACACCATATATTTT
CASSGGMTVKDGNTIYF
>.|.|TRBV29-1|TRBJ2-7
TGCAGCGTTTGGACAGCTTCCTACGAGCAGTACTTC
CSVWTASYEQYF
>.|.|TRBV6-1|TRBJ2-6
TGTGCCAGCAGTGAAAGGGGTACCGGGGCCAACGTCCTGACTTTC
CASSERGTGANVLTF
>.|.|TRBV18|TRBJ2-4
TGTGCCAGCTCACCACCAGACAGTTTTACACTAGCCAAAAACATTCAGTACTTC
CASSPPDSFTLAKNIQYF
>TRBD2|once|TRBV4-3|TRBJ2-3
TGCGCCAGCAGCCAAGACTGGACTAGCGGGGGCACAGATACGCAGTATTTT
CASSQDWTSGGTDTQYF
>.|.|TRBV6-1|TRBJ1-1
TGTGCCAGCAGTCGTGCAGGGGAGGTGACTGAAGCTTTCTTT
CASSRAGEVTEAFF
>.|.|TRBV14|TRBJ2-5
TGTGCCAGCAGCCAAGTTCAAGAGACCCAGTACTTC
CASSQVQETQYF
>.|.|TRBV9|TRBJ2-1
TGTGCCAGCAGCGTAGGAGGGGGTGTCAGGAACAATGAGCAGTTCTTC
CASSVGGGVRNNEQFF
>.|.|TRBV29-1|TRBJ2-3
TGCAGCGTATCCCCTCGGCTCACAGATACGCAGTATTTT
CSVSPRLTDTQYF
>TRBD1|once|TRBV9|TRBJ2-2
TGTGCCAGCAGCGGAACAGGGGCGCAGGTGGCCGGGGAGCTGTTTTTT
CASSGTGAQVAGELFF
>.|.|TRBV28|TRBJ1-2
TGTGCCAGCAGTTTGCTGACAGGTACCTATGGCTACACCTTC
CASSLLTGTYGYTF
>TRBD1|.|TRBV5-5|TRBJ1-5
TGTGCCAGCAGCATACAGGGGATGGGCAATCAGCCCCAGCATTTT
CASSIQGMGNQPQHF
>TRBD2|.|TRBV7-9|TRBJ2-3
TGTGCCAGCAGCTCTCGACTAGCGGGAGTGGGGAGGGATACGCAGTATTTT
CASSSRLAGVGRDTQYF
>.|.|TRBV10-2|TRBJ2-7
TGCGCCAGCAGTGAGTCGGGGGGAAAACCCTACGAGCAGTACTTC
CASSESGGKPYEQYF
>.|.|TRBV5-4|TRBJ1-6
TGTGCCAGCAGCTTCAGGACAGAAGGGCCCCTCCACTTT
CASSFRTEGPLHF
>.|.|TRBV10-1|TRBJ2-5
TGCGCCAGCAGTGGGACCCCACAAGAGACCCAGTACTTC
CASSGTPQETQYF
>.|.|TRBV14|TRBJ2-2
TGTGCCAGCAGCCCACCAGGGGGGGGCACCGGGGAGCTGTTTTTT
CASSPPGGGTGELFF
>.|.|TRBV5-6|TRBJ2-3
TGTGCCAGCAGCCCCGGGACCAAAGTAGGAGATACGCAGTATTTT
CASSPGTKVGDTQYF
>.|.|TRBV7-9|TRBJ2-6
TGTGCCAGCAGCACAGCCTATCTCTGGGCCAACGTCCTGACTTTC
CASSTAYLWANVLTF